This T cell receptor (beta chain) comes out of a study of cytomegalovirus exposure and HLA in healthy donors. Data came from immunoSEQ multiplex PCR; TCRdb stores just in-frame clones and leaves some out. The table records 60,000 to 80,000 clones, around four fifths of them present only once. This CDR3 is built from 13 residues. CDR1 and CDR2 from the germline V gene are SQVTM and ANQGSEA. V lost 7 bases to trimming and J lost 6 bases, with 16 bases between them. The source is a man aged 25-40 years in good health and CMV-seronegative. The chain links TRBV29-1 to TRBJ1-5; tentative D call: TRBD1 (5 bases). Sequenced: PBMCs. The CDR3: CSALGQIGQPQHF. The CDR3 region has the DNA TGCAGCGCATTAGGACAAATTGGTCAGCCCCAGCATTTT.